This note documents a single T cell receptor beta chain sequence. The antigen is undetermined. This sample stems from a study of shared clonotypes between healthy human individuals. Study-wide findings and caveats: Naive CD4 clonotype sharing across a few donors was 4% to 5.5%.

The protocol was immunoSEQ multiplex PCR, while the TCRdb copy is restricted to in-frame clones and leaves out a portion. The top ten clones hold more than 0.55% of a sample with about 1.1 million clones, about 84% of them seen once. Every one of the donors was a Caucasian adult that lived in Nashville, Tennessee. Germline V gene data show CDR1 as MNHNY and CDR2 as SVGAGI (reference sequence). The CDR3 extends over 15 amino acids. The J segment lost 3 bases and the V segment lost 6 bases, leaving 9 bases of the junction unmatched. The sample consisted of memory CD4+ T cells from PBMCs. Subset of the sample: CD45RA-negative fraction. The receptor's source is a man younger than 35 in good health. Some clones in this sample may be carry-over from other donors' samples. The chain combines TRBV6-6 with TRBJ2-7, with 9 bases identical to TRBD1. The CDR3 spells CASSRDRAQNYEQYF. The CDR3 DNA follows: TGTGCCAGCAGCCGGGACAGGGCTCAGAACTACGAGCAGTACTTC.